The 15 T cell receptor beta chains in this list originate from one sample, sequenced in a study of T cell responses to AZD1222 COVID-19 vaccine. Clones were read by immunoSEQ multiplex PCR, and TCRdb kept only the in-frame ones, dropping some. The table records about 140,000 clones, about 92% of them present only once. Sequencing was performed on peripheral blood, taken on day 0 of AZD1222 vaccination. The receptors shown here come from an adult in good health.

This clone was picked up one time. The gene calls are TRBV5-1 and TRBJ2-3; 9 bases align to TRBD2. The germline V gene encodes CDR1 SGHRS and CDR2 YFSETQ. V dropped 0 bases and J dropped 7; count of bases not matched to a gene: 9. The CDR3 runs 16 residues. CDR3 sequence: CASSLDGAGGPNTQYF. The CDR3 nucleotides are TGCGCCAGCAGCTTGGACGGGGCGGGAGGGCCGAATACGCAGTATTTT.

This sequence joins TRBV28 and TRBJ2-1; no reliable D call. CDR1 and CDR2 from the germline V gene are MDHEN and SYDVKM. The CDR3 runs to 15 residues. The V gene lost 5 bases and the J gene lost 0 bases, with 11 bases spanning the gap. The DNA for the CDR3 is TGTGCCAGCAGTCCTTACCGGAACTCCTACAATGAGCAGTTCTTC. This translates into CASSPYRNSYNEQFF.

The chain combines TRBV10-3 with TRBJ2-6; 8 positions match TRBD1. CDR3 length equals 17 residues. The trim removed 2 bases at V and 4 bases at J, leaving 7 bases unmatched. Germline CDR1 ENHRY, CDR2 SYGVKD. The CDR3 here is CAISEGQGAPGANVLTF. CDR3 DNA sequence: TGTGCCATCAGTGAGGGGCAGGGGGCCCCCGGGGCCAACGTCCTGACTTTC.

This clone came up many times. V gene TRBV24-1 combines with J gene TRBJ2-7; possibly TRBD1 for D (5 bases). Germline V lookup: CDR1 KGHDR, CDR2 SFDVKD. Trimming stripped 4 bases from V and 7 bases from J, with 10 bases between. CDR3 size: 12 residues. The CDR3 bases are TGTGCCACCAGTGACCCAAACAGGGAGCAGTACTTC. Its translation is CATSDPNREQYF.

The rearrangement links TRBV11-2 to TRBJ1-6, with D possibly TRBD1 on 5 matching bases. CDR3 length equals 14 residues. Germline CDR1 SGHAT, CDR2 FQNNGV. With 7 bases removed from V and 8 bases from J, the gap between germline ends came to 15 bases. CDR3 loop: CASIRAGKDSPLHF. The CDR3 DNA is TGTGCCAGCATCAGGGCAGGGAAGGATTCACCCCTCCACTTT.

Written as DNA, the CDR3 is TGTGCCTCCTCCCCACTGGTTGGTGAGCAGTACTTC. Amino acids: CASSPLVGEQYF. J is TRBJ2-7 and V is TRBV6-5; unclear D gene. This CDR3 region has 12 residues. Germline V lookup: CDR1 MNHEY, CDR2 SVGAGI. Trimming shortened V by 11 bases and J by 7 bases, and 18 bases separated the two germline ends.

The chain combines TRBV11-2 with TRBJ1-4; D uncertain. The V gene lost 1 base and the J gene lost 6 bases, with 9 bases spanning the gap. This CDR3 is built from 14 residues. CDR1 is SGHAT, CDR2 FQNNGV, per germline. CDR3 amino acids: CASSLAAGYEKLFF. For the CDR3, the DNA is TGTGCCAGCAGCTTAGCGGCAGGTTATGAAAAACTGTTTTTT.

The chain combines TRBV19 with TRBJ2-7; TRBD1 matches at 7 bases. Trimming at V came to 5 bases and at J to 2 bases, leaving 6 bases not matched to a gene. The CDR3 sequence is 14 residues long. CDR1 is LNHDA and CDR2 is SQIVND in the germline V gene (reference sequence). The CDR3 loop reads CASSHDRETYEQYF. CDR3 nucleotides: TGTGCCAGTAGTCACGACAGGGAGACCTACGAGCAGTACTTC.

The genes are TRBV12-5 and TRBJ1-6; possibly TRBD1 for D (5 bases). The germline gives CDR1 LGHNT, CDR2 FRNRAP. The CDR3 is 15 residues long. Trimming took off 5 bases at V and 3 bases at J, with 11 bases between the two ends. In DNA, the CDR3 is TGTGCTAGTGGTCCAGGGACGGTCTATAATTCACCCCTCCACTTT. As protein: CASGPGTVYNSPLHF.

This clone has only one observation. The chain joins TRBV27 to TRBJ2-7; D assignment may be TRBD1 or TRBD2 (5 bases each). The germline V gene encodes CDR1 MNHEY and CDR2 SMNVEV (reference sequence). The V gene lost 5 bases and the J gene lost 3 bases, with 17 bases spanning the gap. This CDR3 region has 15 residues. The CDR3 loop reads CASSARPGRNYEQYF. In DNA, the CDR3 is TGTGCCAGCAGTGCCAGACCGGGACGGAACTACGAGCAGTACTTC.

This chain uses TRBV29-1 with TRBJ2-7; TRBD2 might be the D (5 bases). The CDR3 is 14 amino acids. Looked up from germline, CDR1 is SQVTM and CDR2 is ANQGSEA. Trimming pared 3 bases from V and 2 bases from J, leaving 14 bases between. CDR3 sequence (DNA): TGCAGCGTTGAGGGAACGGGAACTACCTACGAGCAGTACTTC. This codes for CSVEGTGTTYEQYF.

The rearrangement links TRBV19 to TRBJ1-1; D is unclear. CDR3 length: 12 residues. Germline CDR1 LNHDA, CDR2 SQIVND (reference sequence). Trimming shortened V by 6 bases and J by 1 base, and 6 bases separated the two germline ends. This CDR3 reads CASRHPNTEAFF. The CDR3 DNA sequence: TGTGCCAGTAGACACCCGAACACTGAAGCTTTCTTT.

This clone is a singleton in its sample. This chain links TRBV5-1 with TRBJ2-2; 11 nucleotides align to TRBD1. The CDR3 is 16 amino acids. After removal of 4 bases from V and 4 bases from J, the junction contained 6 bases not matched to a gene. CDR1 and CDR2 (germline): SGHRS, YFSETQ. The CDR3 bases are TGCGCCAGCAGCAGGACAGGGGGCCTTACCACCGGGGAGCTGTTTTTT. Protein sequence: CASSRTGGLTTGELFF.

The chain has TRBV3-1 (or the pseudogene TRBV3-2) and TRBJ1-4, with D possibly being TRBD1 (6 bases). The ends were cut back, 2 bases at V and 7 bases at J, with 11 bases in the middle. This CDR3 region has 14 residues. Germline CDR1 and CDR2: LGHDT and YNNKEL (reference sequence). CDR3 amino acids: CASSQLGGFEKLFF. The CDR3 DNA reads TGTGCCAGCAGCCAACTAGGGGGATTTGAAAAACTGTTTTTT.

This clone was detected once. This chain joins TRBV10-2 and TRBJ2-7; 9 bases are shared with TRBD1. This CDR3 contains 13 residues. J was trimmed by 6 bases and V by 4 bases; bases with no gene match: 4. The germline V gene has CDR1 WSHSY and CDR2 SAAADI. The CDR3 DNA reads as TGCGCCAGCAGTGTGACAGGGGGGCGCGAGCAGTACTTC. It codes for CASSVTGGREQYF.